These 28 T cell receptor beta chains originate from one sample sequenced in a study of T cell changes during pregnancy in multiple sclerosis (dated by TCRdb to about 2019). The library came from the immunoSEQ multiplex PCR assay. This is the immuneACCESS table as TCRdb keeps it, with only in-frame sequences that have V and J called. A part of the clones is gone; compared with another copy, unresolved V genes explain less than half, and the rest is unexplained. The sample records just under 95,000 clones, 85% to 95% of which are singletons. Over 2% of the sample rests with the top ten. This specimen consisted of peripheral blood, obtained in the first trimester of pregnancy. The receptors originated from a female donor with multiple sclerosis, enrolled in a pregnancy study.

The gene calls are TRBV6-6 and TRBJ1-1; TRBD1 matches at 7 bases. CDR3 size: 15 residues. CDR1 MNHNY and CDR2 SVGAGI come from the germline V gene (reference sequence). Unmatched junction bases numbered 6, after V lost 5 bases and J lost 0 bases. CDR3 in DNA: TGTGCCAGCAGTCCTTTGGGACAGCTGAACACTGAAGCTTTCTTT. The encoded protein is CASSPLGQLNTEAFF.

The genes are TRBV10-3 and TRBJ2-7; 9 bases map to TRBD2. The CDR3 covers 15 residues. Germline loops: CDR1 ENHRY, CDR2 SYGVKD. With 3 bases clipped from V and 4 bases from J, the junction kept 7 bases outside the gene matches. CDR3 residues: CAISDPSGRSYEQYF. The CDR3, as DNA: TGTGCCATCAGTGACCCAAGCGGGAGGTCGTACGAGCAGTACTTC.

The chain combines TRBV7-2 with TRBJ1-4; the D gene is possibly TRBD1 (5 bases). CDR1 is SGHTA and CDR2 is FQGNSA in the germline V gene. This CDR3 has 15 residues. The germline V and J ends were trimmed by 2 bases and 7 bases, with 14 bases remaining between them. The DNA for the CDR3 is TGTGCCAGCAGCTTAACACAGGCCTCAAGTGAAAAACTGTTTTTT. Residues: CASSLTQASSEKLFF. The complete variable domain, with remaining parts taken from reference TRBV7-2 and TRBJ1-4, reads GAGVSQSPSNKVTEKGKDVELRCDPISGHTALYWYRQSLGQGLEFLIYFQGNSAPDKSGLPSDRFSAERTGGSVSTLTIQRTQQEDSAVYLCASSLTQASSEKLFFGSGTQLSVL.

The chain has TRBV28 and TRBJ1-4, with unresolved D. Germline V CDR1 and CDR2: MDHEN, SYDVKM. The CDR3 extends over 14 amino acids. The V end lost 2 bases, the J end lost 1 base, and 5 bases lay between the germline ends. The CDR3, as DNA: TGTGCCAGCAGTTTAAGCCGAACTAATGAAAAACTGTTTTTT. It encodes CASSLSRTNEKLFF.

This rearrangement joins TRBV5-1 to TRBJ2-5, with D perhaps TRBD1 (6 bases). Trimming took 1 base from V and 1 from J, leaving 11 bases between them. This CDR3 spans 15 amino acids. Germline assignment: CDR1 SGHRS and CDR2 YFSETQ. The CDR3: CASSLSGQLQETQYF. Written as DNA, the CDR3 is TGCGCCAGCAGCTTGAGTGGACAGCTCCAAGAGACCCAGTACTTC.

This chain uses TRBV16 with TRBJ1-3; the D is unclear. This CDR3 region has 16 residues. Germline lookup yields CDR1 KGHSY and CDR2 FQNENV. V lost 2 bases to trimming and J lost 0 bases, with 11 bases between them. The CDR3: CASSQTGSNSGNTIYF. The CDR3, as DNA: TGTGCCAGCAGCCAAACCGGGTCTAACTCTGGAAACACCATATATTTT.

The V call is TRBV9, the J call TRBJ2-1; D is uncertain. Germline CDR1 and CDR2: SGDLS and YYNGEE. Trimming took off 0 bases at V and 12 bases at J, with 10 bases between the two ends. The CDR3 covers 12 residues. The CDR3 sequence: CASSVANSMQFF. The DNA of the CDR3 is TGTGCCAGCAGCGTAGCCAACAGTATGCAGTTCTTC.

J is TRBJ2-1 and V is TRBV29-1; D is unclear. The length of the CDR3 is 14 residues. V lost 7 bases and J lost 12, with 25 bases in between. Germline CDR1 and CDR2: SQVTM and ANQGSEA. CDR3 protein: CSASMATVGLGQFF. The CDR3 DNA reads TGCAGCGCGAGTATGGCCACCGTGGGCCTGGGGCAGTTCTTC.

This chain joins TRBV29-1 and TRBJ2-2; 8 bases map to TRBD1. The germline V gene encodes CDR1 SQVTM and CDR2 ANQGSEA. The CDR3 covers 16 residues. Germline trimming cut 6 bases from V and 6 bases from J; bases unmatched to any gene: 15. The CDR3 nucleotides are TGCAGCGTCTTATTTATACAGGGGGTACCGCCCGGGGAGCTGTTTTTT. Its protein is CSVLFIQGVPPGELFF.

The V call is TRBV15, the J call TRBJ2-3, with D maybe TRBD1 (6 bases). V shed 1 base and J shed 1 base, with 24 bases lying between them. The length of the CDR3 is 20 residues. Germline V gene sequence: CDR1 LNHNV, CDR2 YYDKDF (reference sequence). The CDR3, as DNA: TGTGCCACCAGCAGAGGCGGACAGACTGAATTTGATTCTGGCACAGATACGCAGTATTTT. It encodes CATSRGGQTEFDSGTDTQYF. Together with reference TRBV15 and TRBJ2-3, the CDR3 gives the full variable domain: DAMVIQNPRYQVTQFGKPVTLSCSQTLNHNVMYWYQQKSSQAPKLLFHYYDKDFNNEADTPDNFQSRRPNTSFCFLDIRSPGLGDTAMYLCATSRGGQTEFDSGTDTQYFGPGTRLTVL.

This clone was recorded once. This chain joins TRBV7-8 and TRBJ2-3; 7 bases are shared with TRBD2. The V segment lost 7 bases and the J segment 3 bases; nucleotides outside the gene matches: 7. CDR3 length: 14 amino acids. Germline V lookup: CDR1 SGHVS, CDR2 FQNEAQ. DNA of the CDR3: TGTGCCAGCACCAGTATGGGGGGGACAGATACGCAGTATTTT. This encodes CASTSMGGTDTQYF.

The genes are TRBV7-9 and TRBJ2-3; D is unresolved. CDR1 and CDR2 from the germline V gene are SEHNR and FQNEAQ (reference sequence). This CDR3 is 17 amino acids long. Trimming took 1 base from V and 3 from J, leaving 17 bases between them. The CDR3, as DNA: TGTGCCAGCAGCTTAGATCTACAGTCGAAAGGAACAGATACGCAGTATTTT. Translated: CASSLDLQSKGTDTQYF.

The genes are TRBV6-1 and TRBJ2-3, with a tentative D call TRBD2 (5 bases). Trimming removed 7 bases at V and 2 bases at J, with 13 bases between. Per the germline V gene, CDR1 is MNHNS and CDR2 is SASEGT. The CDR3 totals 14 residues. The CDR3 nucleotides are TGTGCCAGCACGAAAACTAGACCCACAGATACGCAGTATTTT. Translation gives CASTKTRPTDTQYF.

The chain uses TRBV6-5 and TRBJ2-1; 9 nucleotides agree with TRBD2. Per germline, CDR1 MNHEY and CDR2 SVGAGI. Losses at the gene ends were 3 bases for V and 4 bases for J; bases not matched to a gene: 4. This CDR3 has 15 residues. DNA for the CDR3: TGTGCCAGCAGTTATAGCGGGAGCGGGTACAATGAGCAGTTCTTC. This gives the protein CASSYSGSGYNEQFF.

The chain carries TRBV29-1 and TRBJ1-3, with 8 bases fitting TRBD1. Germline V lookup: CDR1 SQVTM, CDR2 ANQGSEA. The V and J ends lost 7 bases and 4 bases, in that order; junction bases with no gene match: 6. This CDR3 has 13 residues. CDR3 region: CSGKTGAGNTIYF. Here the CDR3 DNA reads TGCAGCGGAAAGACAGGGGCCGGAAACACCATATATTTT.

This chain uses TRBV11-1 with TRBJ1-5, with D maybe TRBD1 (6 bases). CDR1 is SGHAT and CDR2 is FQDESV in the germline V gene (reference sequence). Trimming took off 4 bases at V and 0 bases at J, with 13 bases between the two ends. CDR3 length equals 16 residues. The CDR3: CASSSQGRDSNQPQHF. The CDR3 nucleotides read TGTGCCAGCAGCTCACAGGGACGGGATAGCAATCAGCCCCAGCATTTT.

V is TRBV29-1 and J is TRBJ2-7; TRBD1 aligns across 7 bases. J lost 4 bases, V lost 5 bases, and 8 bases had no gene match. The CDR3 runs to 13 residues. From germline, CDR1 is SQVTM and CDR2 ANQGSEA. The DNA for the CDR3 is TGCAGCGTTTCCGACAGGGTAAAGTACGAGCAGTACTTC. Its translation is CSVSDRVKYEQYF.

V usage is TRBV5-1 and J usage is TRBJ1-1; D remains ambiguous. The CDR3 runs 14 residues. Deletions cut 0 bases from V and 4 bases from J, with 10 bases between. Germline V gene lookup returns CDR1 SGHRS and CDR2 YFSETQ. CDR3 region: CASSLGARGTEAFF. The CDR3 nucleotides read TGCGCCAGCAGCTTGGGGGCGCGGGGCACTGAAGCTTTCTTT.

This rearrangement joins TRBV29-1 to TRBJ2-1; the D gene is possibly TRBD1 (7 bases). The germline V gene has CDR1 SQVTM and CDR2 ANQGSEA. This CDR3 is 15 amino acids long. The V gene lost 0 bases and the J gene lost 10 bases, with 19 bases spanning the gap. The CDR3 spells CSVEDSAGGQSEQFF. In DNA form, the CDR3 reads TGCAGCGTTGAAGATTCCGCCGGGGGACAGTCAGAGCAGTTCTTC.

The chain is built from TRBV4-3 and TRBJ1-2; D is ambiguous. This CDR3 has 14 residues. Between the trimmed V and J ends, which lost 2 bases and 7 bases, there was a span of 14 bases. Germline V gene sequence: CDR1 LGHNA, CDR2 YSLEER. CDR3 residues: CASSQSSSRGGYTF. The CDR3 DNA sequence: TGCGCCAGCAGCCAAAGCAGTAGCCGGGGTGGCTACACCTTC.

This rearrangement joins TRBV29-1 to TRBJ2-7, with 8 bases lining up with TRBD2. V lost 7 bases to trimming and J lost 0 bases; unmatched junction nucleotides: 8. There are 14 residues in the CDR3. Germline V gene lookup returns CDR1 SQVTM and CDR2 ANQGSEA. Written as DNA, the CDR3 is TGCAGCGCCAGGGGTAGCGGGAACTCCTACGAGCAGTACTTC. This encodes CSARGSGNSYEQYF.

The chain combines TRBV19 with TRBJ2-1; 8 bases agree with TRBD2. This CDR3 comprises 17 residues. Germline V lookup: CDR1 LNHDA, CDR2 SQIVND (reference sequence). V lost 3 bases, J lost 0 bases, and 7 bases stayed unmatched. This chain's CDR3 is CASSIWIGRASYNEQFF. The CDR3 DNA reads TGTGCCAGTAGTATTTGGATCGGGAGGGCCTCCTACAATGAGCAGTTCTTC.

This clone was counted between two and nine times. V is TRBV5-1 and J is TRBJ2-5; D is possibly TRBD2 (5 bases). V was shortened by 1 base and J by 5 bases, with 12 bases between the two germline ends. CDR3 length: 14 amino acids. Germline lookup yields CDR1 SGHRS and CDR2 YFSETQ. In DNA, the CDR3 is TGCGCCAGCAGCTTGTATTCGGGGTGGGAGACCCAGTACTTC. Translating gives CASSLYSGWETQYF.

The chain uses TRBV19 and TRBJ2-5, with D tentatively TRBD1 (6 bases). The length of the CDR3 is 13 residues. The germline CDR1 and CDR2 sequences are LNHDA and SQIVND (reference sequence). V lost 4 bases and J 5 bases, leaving 11 bases between the germline ends. The CDR3 loop is CASSRGPQETQYF. In DNA form, the CDR3 reads TGTGCCAGTAGTAGGGGGCCTCAGGAGACCCAGTACTTC.

This CDR3 is CASRRQTGKETQYF. The DNA for the CDR3 is TGTGCCAGCAGGCGACAGACTGGGAAAGAGACCCAGTACTTC. V and J are TRBV6-1 and TRBJ2-5; tentatively, D is TRBD1 (5 bases). V gave up 6 bases and J gave up 3 bases, with 14 bases separating them. The CDR3 extends over 14 amino acids. CDR1 is MNHNS and CDR2 is SASEGT in the germline V gene.

The chain links TRBV4-2 to TRBJ2-1, with 10 nucleotides matching TRBD2. Germline values: CDR1 LGHNA, CDR2 YNFKEQ. Trimming cost V 5 bases and J 7 bases; bases outside gene matches: 11. This CDR3 has 16 amino acids. CDR3 nucleotide sequence: TGTGCCAGCAGCTCCGGACTAGCGGACGGGTGGAATGAGCAGTTCTTC. Translated, it gives CASSSGLADGWNEQFF.

This chain joins TRBV2 and TRBJ2-1, with TRBD2 identical over 14 bases. The CDR3 spans 15 residues. Germline CDR1 is SNHLY and CDR2 is FYNNEI. V shed 7 bases, J shed 7 bases, and the junction held 6 bases outside the gene matches. The CDR3 loop is CASKGLAGEANEQFF. The CDR3, as DNA: TGTGCCAGCAAGGGACTAGCGGGAGAGGCTAATGAGCAGTTCTTC.

The gene calls are TRBV5-8 and TRBJ2-1; 8 nucleotides agree with TRBD1. The CDR3 sequence is 15 residues long. CDR1 is SGHTS, CDR2 YDEGEE, per germline. After removal of 0 bases from V and 6 bases from J, the junction contained 5 bases not matched to a gene. CDR3 bases: TGTGCCAGCAGCTTGGGTGGACAGGGAAGCAATGAGCAGTTCTTC. It specifies CASSLGGQGSNEQFF.